The clone carrying this T cell receptor (beta chain) was seen many times. No antigen is known for it. The V gene lost 2 bases and the J gene lost 1 base, with 11 bases spanning the gap. This CDR3 has 15 residues. The germline CDR1 and CDR2 sequences are LGHNT and FRNRAP. Each patient went into thyroid surgery without having received any treatment. The data belong to a study of metastatic and nonmetastatic thyroid tumors. Study details: Across peripheral blood and tumor or nodule tissue samples taken from malignant and benign thyroid patients, the repertoires were compared with one another.

Findings and caveats of the study: For both blood and tumor, malignant thyroid tumors reportedly showed significantly higher TCR beta diversity than benign nodules did.

Study processing details: Across clinicopathological groups, CDR3 differences served as the basis for building a distant-metastasis classifier for papillary thyroid cancer. TCRdb re-clonotyped the PCR reads via MiXCR. TCRdb, rather than the study authors, made the V and J calls. The sample yields about 22,000 clones, under 25% seen once. Material: blood. The V and J genes are TRBV12-5 and TRBJ1-1; weak D call: TRBD1 (5 bases). The receptor was isolated from a male donor with papillary thyroid cancer or a benign thyroid nodule (not recorded which). Some clones in this sample may be carry-over from other donors' samples. CDR3 nucleotides: TGTGCTAGTGGTTTGCTCCAGGGACCGAACACTGAAGCTTTCTTT. Translated: CASGLLQGPNTEAFF.